The 19 T cell receptor beta chains in this list originate from one sample, sequenced in a study of T-cell reconstitution after alpha-beta-depleted transplantation in children. Unique molecular identifiers tagged the TCRbeta library. TCRdb redid the calling of the PCR reads with MiXCR, one entry per CDR3 protein. The sample shows some 520,000 distinct CDR3 sequences, about 30% of them seen only once. The material was PBMCs from the stem cell graft donor, obtained from the stem cell graft. The receptors here all came from a human donor who donated a stem cell graft to a child with aplastic anemia.

This clonotype was counted between two and nine times. This chain joins TRBV15 and TRBJ2-3, with D uncertain. CDR1 and CDR2 from the germline V gene are LNHNV and YYDKDF (reference sequence). V gave up 0 bases and J gave up 0 bases, with 13 bases separating them. There are 17 residues in the CDR3. Here the CDR3 reads CATSREYITVSTDTQYF. CDR3 nucleotides: TGTGCCACCAGCAGAGAGTATATTACAGTCAGCACAGATACGCAGTATTTT.

The chain has TRBV11-3 and TRBJ1-1; D is perhaps TRBD1 (5 bases). The germline V gene has CDR1 SGHNT and CDR2 YENEEA. The CDR3 is 14 amino acids. The V and J ends lost 3 bases and 4 bases respectively, with 12 bases between them. The CDR3 protein is CASSLQGQSTEAFF. The CDR3 nucleotides read TGTGCCAGCAGCTTGCAGGGTCAGAGCACTGAAGCTTTCTTT.

This clonotype was recorded a few times. V usage is TRBV12-3 or TRBV12-4 and J usage is TRBJ1-3; D gene ambiguous. Trimming left V 3 bases short and J 2 bases short, with 11 bases between. This CDR3 has 15 amino acids. CDR3 sequence (DNA): TGTGCCAGCAGTTTCTACGGGATACCTGGAAACACCATATATTTT. Protein: CASSFYGIPGNTIYF.

The J gene is TRBJ1-1, the V gene TRBV29-1; no clear D. The CDR3 sequence is 12 residues long. Per the germline V gene, CDR1 is SQVTM and CDR2 is ANQGSEA. V lost 2 bases to trimming and J lost 4 bases, with 8 bases between them. CDR3 nucleotides: TGCAGCGTTGAATTAGGCGGCACTGAAGCTTTCTTT. Translated: CSVELGGTEAFF. The full variable domain, rest sourced from reference TRBV29-1 and TRBJ1-1, is SAVISQKPSRDICQRGTSLTIQCQVDSQVTMMFWYRQQPGQSLTLIATANQGSEATYESGFVIDKFPISRPNLTFSTLTVSNMSPEDSSIYLCSVELGGTEAFFGQGTRLTVV.

The rearrangement links TRBV18 to TRBJ2-5; 8 nucleotides align to TRBD1. The CDR3 loop spans 13 amino acids. Unmatched junction bases numbered 5, after V lost 4 bases and J lost 7 bases. Germline CDR1 is KGHSH and CDR2 is LQKENI. The CDR3 protein is CASSLGQGATQYF. CDR3 nucleotide sequence: TGTGCCAGCTCACTTGGACAGGGTGCGACCCAGTACTTC. The complete variable domain, with remaining parts taken from reference TRBV18 and TRBJ2-5, reads NAGVMQNPRHLVRRRGQEARLRCSPMKGHSHVYWYRQLPEEGLKFMVYLQKENIIDESGMPKERFSAEFPKEGPSILRIQQVVRGDSAAYFCASSLGQGATQYFGPGTRLLVL.

The V and J genes are TRBV12-3 or TRBV12-4 and TRBJ1-2; no firm D call. V dropped 0 bases and J dropped 2 bases, with 7 bases sitting between them. The CDR3 extends over 14 amino acids. The DNA of the CDR3 is TGTGCCAGCAGTTTAGCGAACAGCAACTATGGCTACACCTTC. Amino acid sequence: CASSLANSNYGYTF.

The rearrangement joins TRBV29-1 to TRBJ2-7; D possibly corresponds to TRBD1 (6 bases). The CDR3 totals 13 residues. Germline CDR1 and CDR2: SQVTM and ANQGSEA. Trimming stripped 7 bases from V and 4 bases from J, with 17 bases between. The CDR3 loop is CSAAGYQGYEQYF. DNA for the CDR3: TGCAGCGCCGCCGGCTATCAGGGGTACGAGCAGTACTTC.

This clonotype was detected many times. This chain joins TRBV12-3 or TRBV12-4 and TRBJ2-4; 7 bases are shared with TRBD2. This CDR3 comprises 16 residues. After removal of 6 bases from V and 3 bases from J, the junction contained 11 bases not matched to a gene. The CDR3: CASSGRRLSSKNIQYF. Here the CDR3 DNA reads TGTGCCAGCAGCGGGAGGAGACTTAGTAGCAAAAACATTCAGTACTTC.

In its sample, this clonotype was seen a few times. V gene TRBV5-1 combines with J gene TRBJ2-3; the D is unclear. The germline V and J ends were trimmed by 4 bases and 1 base, with 13 bases remaining between them. There are 15 residues in the CDR3. Germline V CDR1 and CDR2: SGHRS, YFSETQ. The chain's CDR3 is CASSDQKSRTDTQYF. CDR3 nucleotides: TGCGCCAGCAGCGATCAGAAGTCCCGCACAGATACGCAGTATTTT. The complete variable domain, with remaining parts taken from reference TRBV5-1 and TRBJ2-3, reads KAGVTQTPRYLIKTRGQQVTLSCSPISGHRSVSWYQQTPGQGLQFLFEYFSETQRNKGNFPGRFSGRQFSNSRSEMNVSTLELGDSALYLCASSDQKSRTDTQYFGPGTRLTVL.

The V gene is TRBV15, the J gene TRBJ2-4; no clear D. V shed 0 bases and J shed 2 bases, with 5 bases lying between them. The CDR3 is made up of 14 amino acids. The germline V gene encodes CDR1 LNHNV and CDR2 YYDKDF (reference sequence). CDR3 nucleotides: TGTGCCACCAGCAGAGATCCAACCAAAAACATTCAGTACTTC. Its protein is CATSRDPTKNIQYF.

This clonotype was recorded a few times. The genes are TRBV20-1 and TRBJ2-3; D perhaps matches TRBD1 (5 bases). The CDR3 consists of 15 residues. Germline assignment: CDR1 DFQATT and CDR2 SNEGSKA (reference sequence). Trimming removed 5 bases at V and 0 bases at J, with 15 bases between. The CDR3 nucleotides read TGCAGTGCTCCGACAGACTGGCCTAGCACAGATACGCAGTATTTT. It encodes CSAPTDWPSTDTQYF.

This chain joins TRBV7-2 and TRBJ1-2; 11 bases are shared with TRBD1. CDR1 is SGHTA and CDR2 is FQGNSA in the germline V gene. Trimming at V came to 5 bases and at J to 2 bases, leaving 7 bases not matched to a gene. The CDR3 extends over 16 amino acids. CDR3 bases: TGTGCCAGCAGCCTCGGACAGGGGGCTGGCAACTATGGCTACACCTTC. Its protein product is CASSLGQGAGNYGYTF.

The V and J genes are TRBV24-1 and TRBJ2-1, with TRBD2 matching 7 bases. V lost 7 bases to trimming and J lost 1 base; unmatched junction nucleotides: 3. CDR1 is KGHDR and CDR2 is SFDVKD in the germline V gene. The CDR3 contains 14 residues. CDR3 residues: CATRPSGSYNEQFF. As DNA, the CDR3 is TGTGCCACCAGGCCTAGCGGTTCCTACAATGAGCAGTTCTTC.

This clonotype was recorded a few times. The V and J genes are TRBV20-1 and TRBJ1-5; D is uncertain. The CDR3 is made up of 15 amino acids. Per germline, CDR1 DFQATT and CDR2 SNEGSKA (reference sequence). The V end was cut by 0 bases, the J end by 0 bases, with 9 bases between. For the CDR3, the DNA is TGCAGTGCTAGAGATGGCTCTCTTAGCAATCAGCCCCAGCATTTT. Translated: CSARDGSLSNQPQHF.

This clonotype was counted only a few times. The rearrangement links TRBV20-1 to TRBJ1-3, with a weak D call TRBD1 (5 bases). The V gene's germline CDR1 is DFQATT and CDR2 SNEGSKA (reference sequence). The length of the CDR3 is 13 residues. Between the trimmed V and J ends, which lost 1 base and 2 bases, there was a span of 6 bases. The CDR3 spells CSARAGAGNTIYF. The CDR3 nucleotides are TGCAGTGCTAGAGCGGGGGCTGGAAACACCATATATTTT.

This sequence joins TRBV19 and TRBJ2-5; 7 bases fit TRBD1. CDR1 and CDR2 (germline): LNHDA, SQIVND (reference sequence). V lost 8 bases, J lost 0 bases, and 6 bases stayed unmatched. This CDR3 region has 14 residues. The CDR3 region is CASVGTVYQETQYF. In nucleotides, the CDR3 is TGTGCCAGTGTCGGGACAGTTTACCAAGAGACCCAGTACTTC.

This clonotype appeared many times. The chain carries TRBV7-9 and TRBJ2-2; 9 bases agree with TRBD2. The germline CDR1 and CDR2 sequences are SEHNR and FQNEAQ (reference sequence). Trimming removed 7 bases from V and 2 bases from J; junction bases left unmatched: 8. This CDR3 is 16 amino acids long. CDR3 DNA: TGTGCCAGCATCCTCTCTAGCGGGAAAAACACCGGGGAGCTGTTTTTT. This gives the protein CASILSSGKNTGELFF. The full variable domain, its missing parts supplied by reference TRBV7-9 and TRBJ2-2, is DTGVSQNPRHKITKRGQNVTFRCDPISEHNRLYWYRQTLGQGPEFLTYFQNEAQLEKSRLLSDRFSAERPKGSFSTLEIQRTEQGDSAMYLCASILSSGKNTGELFFGEGSRLTVL.

This clonotype occurred a few times. CDR3 loop: CASLPSGRAVSDEQFF. The CDR3 DNA reads TGTGCCAGCCTACCTAGCGGGAGGGCCGTAAGTGATGAGCAGTTCTTC. This rearrangement joins TRBV6-2 or TRBV6-3 to TRBJ2-1, with 12 positions matching TRBD2. V trimming: 8 bases; J trimming: 8 bases; junction bases outside the gene matches: 13. The CDR3 is 16 amino acids. Germline CDR1 reads MNHEY; CDR2 reads SVGEGT.

The chain has TRBV20-1 and TRBJ2-7; D remains unclear. CDR3 size: 11 residues. The V gene lost 6 bases and the J gene lost 5 bases, with 11 bases spanning the gap. Germline V gene data show CDR1 as DFQATT and CDR2 as SNEGSKA (reference sequence). The CDR3, as DNA: TGCAGTGCCCGTCCCCTGGACGAGCAGTACTTC. Amino acid sequence: CSARPLDEQYF.